The 4 T cell receptor beta chains reported below all come from one sample, sequenced in a study of blood T cell repertoires in COVID-19. Here immunoSEQ multiplex PCR was the method, and the copy in TCRdb shows in-frame clones only, minus some. The table has roughly 130,000 clones, about four fifths seen once; the top ten hold 16%. The sequenced material came from peripheral blood. Receptor source: a woman in her forties or fifties with acute or convalescent COVID-19.

The chain is built from TRBV9 and TRBJ2-2; D call uncertain. Germline V gives CDR1 SGDLS, CDR2 YYNGEE. The CDR3 is 14 amino acids. The germline V and J ends were trimmed by 0 bases and 3 bases, with 6 bases remaining between them. The CDR3 region is CASSVDSHTGELFF. CDR3 coding DNA: TGTGCCAGCAGCGTAGACTCGCACACCGGGGAGCTGTTTTTT.

This rearrangement joins TRBV6-5 to TRBJ1-2; 8 bases align to TRBD1. The germline V gene has CDR1 MNHEY and CDR2 SVGAGI. There are 16 residues in the CDR3. The ends lost 2 bases at V and 6 bases at J; junction bases unmatched: 11. The CDR3 DNA is TGTGCCAGCAGTTACATCCGGACAGGGAATGTGAATGGCTACACCTTC. This gives the protein CASSYIRTGNVNGYTF.

This chain links TRBV27 with TRBJ1-1, with unresolved D. The CDR3 runs 14 residues. V was pared by 2 bases and J by 4 bases, with 11 bases between. CDR1 MNHEY and CDR2 SMNVEV come from the germline V gene (reference sequence). The CDR3 bases are TGTGCCAGCAGTTTACAGCGTGGAGGCACTGAAGCTTTCTTT. Translation gives CASSLQRGGTEAFF.

The rearrangement uses TRBV10-2 and TRBJ1-2; 7 positions agree with TRBD1. V shed 3 bases and J 0 bases; nucleotides not matched to a gene: 7. Looked up from germline, CDR1 is WSHSY and CDR2 is SAAADI. The CDR3 spans 16 residues. The CDR3 DNA reads as TGCGCCAGCAGTGATGTGAGACAGGGTTCTAACTATGGCTACACCTTC. Protein: CASSDVRQGSNYGYTF.